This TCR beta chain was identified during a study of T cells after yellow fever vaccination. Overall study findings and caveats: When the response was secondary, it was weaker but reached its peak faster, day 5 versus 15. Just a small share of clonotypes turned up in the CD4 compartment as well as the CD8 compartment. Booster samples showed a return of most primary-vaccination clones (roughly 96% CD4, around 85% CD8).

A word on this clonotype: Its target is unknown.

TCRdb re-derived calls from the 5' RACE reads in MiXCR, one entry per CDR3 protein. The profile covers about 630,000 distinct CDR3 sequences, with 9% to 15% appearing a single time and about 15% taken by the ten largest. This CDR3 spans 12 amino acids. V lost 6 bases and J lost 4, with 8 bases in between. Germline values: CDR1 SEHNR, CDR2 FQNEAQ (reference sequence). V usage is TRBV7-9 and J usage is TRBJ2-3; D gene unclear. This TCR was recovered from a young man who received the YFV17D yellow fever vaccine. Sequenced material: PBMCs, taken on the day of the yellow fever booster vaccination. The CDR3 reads CASRFGADTQYF. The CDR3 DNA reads TGTGCCAGCAGGTTCGGCGCAGATACGCAGTATTTT.